Sequencing of this T cell receptor (beta chain) was carried out in a study of blood T cell repertoires in COVID-19. Study-level background: The study drew acute and convalescent COVID-19 samples from the United States, Italy and Spain. Sources were T cells, B-cell-depleted T cells, or PBMCs; the material itself was cDNA or gDNA.

Participant-reported clinical history was the basis for cohort assignment. Germline V gene data show CDR1 as SNHLY and CDR2 as FYNNEI. With 2 bases clipped from V and 2 bases from J, the junction kept 4 bases outside the gene matches. This CDR3 region has 15 residues. Profiling relied on immunoSEQ multiplex PCR, and the TCRdb table lists in-frame clones only, not all of them. The data hold some 250,000 clones, with over 75% observed a single time. This clone came up a few times. Input material: PBMCs or T cells enriched from blood (not recorded which). This TCR derives from a woman aged 45-65 years who had recovered from COVID-19. V is TRBV2 and J is TRBJ1-2, with 8 nucleotides matching TRBD1. For the CDR3, the DNA is TGTGCCAGCAGTGAACTCAGGGGGCGGAACTATGGCTACACCTTC. Translation: CASSELRGRNYGYTF.